Listed below are T cell receptor beta chains from one sample, sequenced in a study of T cells after yellow fever vaccination. One entry per CDR3 protein results from TCRdb running MiXCR on the 5' RACE reads. In the table there are about 340,000 distinct CDR3 sequences, under 5% of which are singletons. This material consisted of PBMCs, taken 5 days after the yellow fever booster vaccination. The receptors derive from a young man who received the YFV17D yellow fever vaccine. Each CDR3 is given with its conserved first and last residue. The D gene is left open where the match is weak. Rows give clone size only sometimes, using once, few, many, or a class for an expanded clone.

cdr3_aa,cdr3_nt,v_call,clone_size,d_call,j_call,cdr3_length
CASSDPTGSEKLFF,TGTGCCAGCAGCGACCCGACAGGTTCTGAAAAACTGTTTTTT,TRBV7-2,-,-,TRBJ1-4,14
CAIKETAGGGRETQYF,TGTGCCATCAAGGAGACAGCGGGGGGCGGACGGGAGACCCAGTACTTC,TRBV10-3,many,TRBD2,TRBJ2-5,16
CASSQGRGNSGNTIYF,TGCGCCAGCAGCCAAGGGAGAGGGAACTCTGGAAACACCATATATTTT,TRBV4-3,many,-,TRBJ1-3,16
CASSDGTSGGAGLWKNIQYF,TGTGCCAGCAGCGACGGGACTAGCGGGGGGGCCGGACTTTGGAAAAACATTCAGTACTTC,TRBV11-2,many,TRBD2,TRBJ2-4,20
CSVSRTFLGEDTQYF,TGCAGCGTCAGTCGGACTTTCTTAGGTGAAGATACGCAGTATTTT,TRBV29-1,few,-,TRBJ2-3,15
CSASDPGNHGYTF,TGCAGTGCTAGCGACCCGGGGAACCATGGCTACACCTTC,TRBV20-1,many,-,TRBJ1-2,13
CSALIASGANVLTF,TGCAGTGCCCTCATCGCCTCTGGGGCCAACGTCCTGACTTTC,TRBV20-1,-,-,TRBJ2-6,14
CATSRATGFLQPQHF,TGTGCCACCAGCAGAGCTACAGGATTCCTGCAGCCCCAGCATTTT,TRBV15,-,-,TRBJ1-5,15
CASSPVLAGAEETQYF,TGTGCCAGCAGCCCCGTGCTAGCGGGGGCCGAAGAGACCCAGTACTTC,TRBV7-2,-,TRBD2,TRBJ2-5,16
CASSWEDTNSPLHF,TGTGCCAGCAGCTGGGAGGACACTAATTCACCCCTCCACTTT,TRBV7-9,few,-,TRBJ1-6,14
CASSLLTGQETQYF,TGTGCCAGCAGTTTACTGACAGGTCAAGAGACCCAGTACTTC,TRBV12-3/TRBV12-4,many,-,TRBJ2-5,14
CASRPGQAIGELFF,TGCGCCAGCAGACCTGGACAGGCCATCGGGGAGCTGTTTTTT,TRBV5-1,few,TRBD1,TRBJ2-2,14
CASSRNARDGDTQYF,TGTGCCAGCAGCCGGAATGCCAGGGACGGAGATACGCAGTATTTT,TRBV5-4,many,-,TRBJ2-3,15
CASSANPDSRDTQYF,TGCGCCAGCAGCGCGAACCCCGATTCCAGAGATACGCAGTATTTT,TRBV5-1,many,-,TRBJ2-3,15
CASSARGRGSTDTQYF,TGTGCCAGCAGTGCCCGTGGGCGGGGAAGCACAGATACGCAGTATTTT,TRBV6-1,-,-,TRBJ2-3,16
CASSYQIRSSYNEQFF,TGTGCCAGCAGTTACCAAATCAGAAGCTCCTACAATGAGCAGTTCTTC,TRBV6-5,-,-,TRBJ2-1,16
CASSLGRGTYEQYF,TGTGCCAGCAGCTTAGGTCGAGGGACGTACGAGCAGTACTTC,TRBV7-9,few,-,TRBJ2-7,14
CASSQRAGGETQYF,TGTGCCAGCAGCCAGAGGGCGGGCGGAGAGACCCAGTACTTC,TRBV6-5,few,-,TRBJ2-5,14
CASSLDRDRNSPLHF,TGTGCCAGCAGCTTAGATAGGGATAGGAATTCACCCCTCCACTTT,TRBV7-2,many,-,TRBJ1-6,15
CASSLNGEFNQPQHF,TGTGCCAGCAGTTTAAATGGGGAGTTCAATCAGCCCCAGCATTTT,TRBV27,few,-,TRBJ1-5,15
CASSLVLTGELFF,TGTGCCAGCAGCTTAGTATTAACCGGGGAGCTGTTTTTT,TRBV7-2,few,-,TRBJ2-2,13
CASSLGGGRNEQFF,TGCGCCAGCAGCTTGGGAGGCGGAAGGAATGAGCAGTTCTTC,TRBV5-1,many,-,TRBJ2-1,14
CSARVRDSAVTF,TGCAGTGCTAGAGTGAGGGACAGCGCCGTCACCTTC,TRBV20-1,-,TRBD1,TRBJ1-2,12
CASSKTGGLEAFF,TGCGCCAGCAGCAAGACAGGGGGCCTTGAAGCTTTCTTT,TRBV10-2,-,TRBD1,TRBJ1-1,13
CASSFRGVRNYGYTF,TGTGCCAGCAGCTTCCGAGGGGTCCGGAACTATGGCTACACCTTC,TRBV7-2,-,-,TRBJ1-2,15
CASSLMGGDTEAFF,TGTGCCAGCAGCTTAATGGGCGGGGACACTGAAGCTTTCTTT,TRBV7-3,-,-,TRBJ1-1,14